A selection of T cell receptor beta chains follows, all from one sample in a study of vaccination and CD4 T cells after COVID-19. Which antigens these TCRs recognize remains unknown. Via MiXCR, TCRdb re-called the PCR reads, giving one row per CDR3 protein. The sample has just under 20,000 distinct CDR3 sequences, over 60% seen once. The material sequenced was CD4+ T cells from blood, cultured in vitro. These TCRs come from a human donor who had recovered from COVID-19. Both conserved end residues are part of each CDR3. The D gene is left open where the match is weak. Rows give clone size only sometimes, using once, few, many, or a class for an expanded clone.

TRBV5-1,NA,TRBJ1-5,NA,TGCGCCAGCAGCTTGGAACAGGGCAATCAGCCCCAGCATTTT,CASSLEQGNQPQHF
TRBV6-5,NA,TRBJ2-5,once,TGTGCCAGCGGTTACTGGGGACGGGGTGGTTCGCGGGAGACCCAGTACTTC,CASGYWGRGGSRETQYF
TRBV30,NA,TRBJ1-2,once,TGTGCCTGGAGTCGCCAGGGACGGGGCTACACCTTC,CAWSRQGRGYTF
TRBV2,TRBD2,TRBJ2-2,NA,TGTGCCAGCAGCGGAAGCGGGAGTGGCACCGGGGAGCTGTTTTTT,CASSGSGSGTGELFF
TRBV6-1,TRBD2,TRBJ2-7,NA,TGTGCCAGCTTTGGCGGGAGGAACTACGAGCAGTACTTC,CASFGGRNYEQYF
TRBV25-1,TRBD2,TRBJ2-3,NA,TGTGCCAGCAGCCGCAGAGCGGGATCAGGAGATACGCAGTATTTT,CASSRRAGSGDTQYF
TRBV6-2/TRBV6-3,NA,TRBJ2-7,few,TGTGCCAGCAGTTCCTCGGGGGGCGGAACCTACGAGCAGTACTTC,CASSSSGGGTYEQYF
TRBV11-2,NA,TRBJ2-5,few,TGTGCCAGCAGCTTAGCGGGGGCCAGGGGGACCCAGTACTTC,CASSLAGARGTQYF
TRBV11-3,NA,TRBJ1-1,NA,TGTGCCAGCAGCTCTCATTTCTTGGACGGGGGCACTGAAGCTTTCTTT,CASSSHFLDGGTEAFF
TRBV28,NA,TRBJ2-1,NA,TGTGCCAGCAGTACCCGGAATGAGCAGTTCTTC,CASSTRNEQFF
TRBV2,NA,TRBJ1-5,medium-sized,TGTGCCAGCACCCCGGGGCAGGGGAAGATTCAGCCCCAGCATTTT,CASTPGQGKIQPQHF
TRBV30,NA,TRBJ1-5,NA,TGTGCCTGGAGTTGGGACGGTAGCAATCAGCCCCAGCATTTT,CAWSWDGSNQPQHF
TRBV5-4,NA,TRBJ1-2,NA,TGTGCCAGCAGCTTTGCACTTTACTATGGCTACACCTTC,CASSFALYYGYTF
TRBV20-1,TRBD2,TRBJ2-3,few,TGCAGTGCCGCGGGCGGCGCGGGAGCTCGCACAGATACGCAGTATTTT,CSAAGGAGARTDTQYF
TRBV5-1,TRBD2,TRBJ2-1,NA,TGCGCCAGCAGCTTGCGGGACGGGGGGGATGAGCAGTTCTTC,CASSLRDGGDEQFF
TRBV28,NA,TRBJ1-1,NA,TGTGCCAGCACCCTAGGAGGGGAGGAAACTGAAGCTTTCTTT,CASTLGGEETEAFF
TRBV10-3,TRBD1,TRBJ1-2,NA,TGTGCCAGCAGGTACAGGGGGCAGGGTGGCTACACCTTC,CASRYRGQGGYTF
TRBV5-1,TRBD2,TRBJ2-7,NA,TGCGCCAGCAGCTTGGATAGCGGGACCTACGAGCAGTACTTC,CASSLDSGTYEQYF
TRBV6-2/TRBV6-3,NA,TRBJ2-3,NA,TGTGCCAGCAAATGGTCGGGAGTTAGGACAGATACGCAGTATTTT,CASKWSGVRTDTQYF